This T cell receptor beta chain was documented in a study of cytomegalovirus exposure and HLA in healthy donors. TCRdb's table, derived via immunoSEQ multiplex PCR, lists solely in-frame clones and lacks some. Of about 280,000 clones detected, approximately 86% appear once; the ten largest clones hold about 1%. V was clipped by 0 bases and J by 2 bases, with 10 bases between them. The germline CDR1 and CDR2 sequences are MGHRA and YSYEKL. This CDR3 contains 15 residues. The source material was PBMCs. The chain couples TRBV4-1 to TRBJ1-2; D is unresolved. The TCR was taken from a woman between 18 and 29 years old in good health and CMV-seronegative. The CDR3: CASSQEEGGNYGYTF. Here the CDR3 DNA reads TGCGCCAGCAGCCAAGAGGAGGGTGGCAACTATGGCTACACCTTC.